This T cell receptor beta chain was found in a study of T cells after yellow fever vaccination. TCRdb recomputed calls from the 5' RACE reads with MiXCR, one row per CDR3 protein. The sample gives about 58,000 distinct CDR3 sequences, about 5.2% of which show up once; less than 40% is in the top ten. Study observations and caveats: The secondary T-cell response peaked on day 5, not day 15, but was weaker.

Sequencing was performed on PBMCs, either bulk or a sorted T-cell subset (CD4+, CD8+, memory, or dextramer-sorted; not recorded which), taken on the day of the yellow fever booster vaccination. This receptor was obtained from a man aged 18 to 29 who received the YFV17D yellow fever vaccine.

CDR3 sequence (DNA): TGCGCCAGCAGCTCCTATCCGAGCGGGGGAGTGGAGACCCAGTACTTC. The encoded protein is CASSSYPSGGVETQYF. The chain carries TRBV5-1 and TRBJ2-5; 8 bases are shared with TRBD2. Trimming cost V 3 bases and J 5 bases; bases outside gene matches: 12. Germline CDR1 and CDR2: SGHRS and YFSETQ. This CDR3 contains 16 residues.